The entry below gives a single T cell receptor (beta chain) sequence along with its context. This entry is derived from a study of blood T cells in healthy people across ages. Combining a sample-barcoded 5' primer with a J-beta primer mix, a second PCR ran for roughly 6 to 11 cycles. Each CDR3 protein gets one entry after TCRdb re-called the 5' RACE reads with MiXCR. The sample holds 790,000 or so distinct CDR3 sequences, roughly 46% seen once. The V segment lost 5 bases and the J segment 6 bases; nucleotides outside the gene matches: 13. Per the germline V gene, CDR1 is SGHVS and CDR2 is FQNEAQ. CDR3 length: 15 amino acids.

This chain connects TRBV7-8 to TRBJ2-7; TRBD1 matches at 7 bases. The clonotype was recovered from a man at least 80 years old in good health. The sample was blood. The CDR3 DNA reads as TGTGCCAGCAGCCCGGGGACAGTGGTCGTCTGCGAGCAGTACTTC. This translates into CASSPGTVVVCEQYF.